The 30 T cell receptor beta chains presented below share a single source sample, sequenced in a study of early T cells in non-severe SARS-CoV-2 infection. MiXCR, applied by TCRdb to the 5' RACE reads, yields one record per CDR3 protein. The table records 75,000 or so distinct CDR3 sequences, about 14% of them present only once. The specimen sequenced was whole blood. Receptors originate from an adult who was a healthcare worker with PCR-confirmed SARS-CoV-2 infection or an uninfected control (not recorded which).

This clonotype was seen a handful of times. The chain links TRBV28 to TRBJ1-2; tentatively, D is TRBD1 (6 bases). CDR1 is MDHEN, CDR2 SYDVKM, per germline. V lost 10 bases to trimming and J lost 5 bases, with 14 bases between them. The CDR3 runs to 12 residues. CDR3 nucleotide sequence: TGTGCCACCGGCCCTCAGGGGTATGGCTACACCTTC. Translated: CATGPQGYGYTF.

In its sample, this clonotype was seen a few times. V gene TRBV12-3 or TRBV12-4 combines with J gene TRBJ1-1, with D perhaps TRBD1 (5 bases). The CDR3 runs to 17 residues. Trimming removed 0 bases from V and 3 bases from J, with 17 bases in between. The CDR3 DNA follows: TGTGCCAGCAGTTTAGCCCAGACTGACAGAGGGGACACTGAAGCTTTCTTT. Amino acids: CASSLAQTDRGDTEAFF.

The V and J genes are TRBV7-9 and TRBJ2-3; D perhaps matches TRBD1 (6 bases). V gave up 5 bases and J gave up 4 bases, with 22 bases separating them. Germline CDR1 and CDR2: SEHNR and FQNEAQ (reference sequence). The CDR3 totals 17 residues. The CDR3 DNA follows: TGTGCCAGCAGCCTATACCGCTCGACAGGTCGGTCAGATACGCAGTATTTT. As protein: CASSLYRSTGRSDTQYF.

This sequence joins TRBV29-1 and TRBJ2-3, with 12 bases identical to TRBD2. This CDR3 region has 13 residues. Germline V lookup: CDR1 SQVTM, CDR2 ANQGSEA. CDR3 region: CRTSGGSTDTQYF. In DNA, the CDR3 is TGCAGAACTAGCGGGGGGTCCACAGATACGCAGTATTTT.

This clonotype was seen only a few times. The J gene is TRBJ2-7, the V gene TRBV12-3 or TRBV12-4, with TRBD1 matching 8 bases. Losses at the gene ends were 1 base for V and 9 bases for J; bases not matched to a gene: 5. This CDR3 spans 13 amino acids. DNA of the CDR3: TGTGCCAGCAGTTTAGAGACGACAGGGGTGCAGTACTTC. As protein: CASSLETTGVQYF.

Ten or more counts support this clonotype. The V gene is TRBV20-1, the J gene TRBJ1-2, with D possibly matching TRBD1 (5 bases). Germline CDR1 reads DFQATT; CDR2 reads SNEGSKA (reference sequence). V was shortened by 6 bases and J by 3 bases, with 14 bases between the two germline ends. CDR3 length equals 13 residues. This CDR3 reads CSALPGGDYGYTF. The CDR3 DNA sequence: TGCAGTGCATTACCCGGGGGTGACTATGGCTACACCTTC.

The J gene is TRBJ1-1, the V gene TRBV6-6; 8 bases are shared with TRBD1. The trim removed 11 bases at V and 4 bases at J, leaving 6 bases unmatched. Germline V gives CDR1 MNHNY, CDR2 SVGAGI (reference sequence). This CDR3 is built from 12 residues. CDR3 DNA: TGTGCCGGAAGGACAGGGCGCACTGAAGCTTTCTTT. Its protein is CAGRTGRTEAFF.

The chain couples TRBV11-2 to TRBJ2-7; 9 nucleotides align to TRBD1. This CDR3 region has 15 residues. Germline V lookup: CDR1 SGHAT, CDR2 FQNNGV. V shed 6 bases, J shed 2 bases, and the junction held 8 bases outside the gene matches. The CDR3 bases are TGTGCCAGCAGATCCAACAGGGGGCGGCCCTACGAGCAGTACTTC. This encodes CASRSNRGRPYEQYF. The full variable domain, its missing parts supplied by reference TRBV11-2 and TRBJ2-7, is EAGVAQSPRYKIIEKRQSVAFWCNPISGHATLYWYQQILGQGPKLLIQFQNNGVVDDSQLPKDRFSAERLKGVDSTLKIQPAKLEDSAVYLCASRSNRGRPYEQYFGPGTRLTVT.

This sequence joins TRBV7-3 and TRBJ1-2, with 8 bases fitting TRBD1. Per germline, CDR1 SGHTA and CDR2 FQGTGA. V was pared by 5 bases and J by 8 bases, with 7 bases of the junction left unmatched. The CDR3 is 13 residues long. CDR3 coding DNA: TGTGCCAGCAGCACGGAGACAGGGGACGGCTACACCTTC. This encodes CASSTETGDGYTF.

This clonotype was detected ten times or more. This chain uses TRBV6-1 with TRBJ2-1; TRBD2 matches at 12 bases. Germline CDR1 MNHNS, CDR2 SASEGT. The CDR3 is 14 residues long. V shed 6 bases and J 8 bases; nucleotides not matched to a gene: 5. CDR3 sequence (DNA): TGTGCCAGCAGGCTAGCGGGGGGGCTGGATGAGCAGTTCTTC. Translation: CASRLAGGLDEQFF.

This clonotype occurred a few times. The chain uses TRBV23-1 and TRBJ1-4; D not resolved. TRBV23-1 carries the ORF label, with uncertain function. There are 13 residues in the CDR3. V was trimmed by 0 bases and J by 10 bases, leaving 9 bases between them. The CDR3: CASSQSREGKLFF. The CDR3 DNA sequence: TGCGCCAGCAGTCAATCGCGGGAGGGAAAACTGTTTTTT.

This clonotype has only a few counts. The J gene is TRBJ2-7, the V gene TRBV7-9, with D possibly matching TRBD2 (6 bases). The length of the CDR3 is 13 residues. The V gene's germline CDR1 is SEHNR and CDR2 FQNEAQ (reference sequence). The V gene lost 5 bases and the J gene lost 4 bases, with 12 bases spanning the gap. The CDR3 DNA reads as TGTGCCAGCAGCGGGCGGGACCTGTACGAGCAGTACTTC. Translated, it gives CASSGRDLYEQYF.

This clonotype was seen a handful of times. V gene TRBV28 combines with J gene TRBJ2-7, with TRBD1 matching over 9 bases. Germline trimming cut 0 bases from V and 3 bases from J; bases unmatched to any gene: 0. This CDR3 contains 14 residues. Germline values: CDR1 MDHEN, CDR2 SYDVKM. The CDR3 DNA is TGTGCCAGCAGTTTATGGACAGGGGGCTACGAGCAGTACTTC. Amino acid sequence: CASSLWTGGYEQYF.

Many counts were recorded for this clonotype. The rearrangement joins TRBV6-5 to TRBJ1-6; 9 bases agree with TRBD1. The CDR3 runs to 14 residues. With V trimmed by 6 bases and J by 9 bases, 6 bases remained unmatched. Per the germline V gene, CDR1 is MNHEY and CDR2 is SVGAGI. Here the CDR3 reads CASRAGTGPSPLHF. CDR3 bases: TGTGCCAGCAGGGCCGGGACAGGGCCTTCACCCCTCCACTTT.

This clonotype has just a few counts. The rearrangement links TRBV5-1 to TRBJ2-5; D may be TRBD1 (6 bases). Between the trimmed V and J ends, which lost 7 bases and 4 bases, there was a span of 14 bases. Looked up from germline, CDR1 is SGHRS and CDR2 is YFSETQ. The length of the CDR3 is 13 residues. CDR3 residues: CASAGAHGETQYF. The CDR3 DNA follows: TGCGCCAGCGCAGGGGCGCACGGAGAGACCCAGTACTTC.

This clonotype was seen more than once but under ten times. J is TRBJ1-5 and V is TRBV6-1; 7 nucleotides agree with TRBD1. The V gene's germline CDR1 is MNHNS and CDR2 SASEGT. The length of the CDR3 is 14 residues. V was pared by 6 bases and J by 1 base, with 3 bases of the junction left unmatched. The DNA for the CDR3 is TGTGCCAGCAGCCCGACAGGGAGCAATCAGCCCCAGCATTTT. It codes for CASSPTGSNQPQHF.

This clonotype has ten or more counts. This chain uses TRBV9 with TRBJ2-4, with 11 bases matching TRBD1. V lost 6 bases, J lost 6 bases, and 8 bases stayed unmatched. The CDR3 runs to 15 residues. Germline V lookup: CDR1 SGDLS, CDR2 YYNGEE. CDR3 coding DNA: TGTGCCAGCAACCTGGGACAGGGGGTGGGAAACATTCAGTACTTC. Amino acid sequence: CASNLGQGVGNIQYF.

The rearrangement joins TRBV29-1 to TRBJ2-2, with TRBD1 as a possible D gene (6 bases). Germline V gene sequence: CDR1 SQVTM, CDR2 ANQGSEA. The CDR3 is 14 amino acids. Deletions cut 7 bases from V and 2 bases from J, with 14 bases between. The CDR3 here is CSAKAGANTGELFF. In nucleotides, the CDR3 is TGCAGCGCCAAGGCAGGGGCTAACACCGGGGAGCTGTTTTTT.

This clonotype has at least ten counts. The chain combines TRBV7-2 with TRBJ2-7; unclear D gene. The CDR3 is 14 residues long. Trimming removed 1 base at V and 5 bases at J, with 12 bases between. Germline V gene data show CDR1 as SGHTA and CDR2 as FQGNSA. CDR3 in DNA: TGTGCCAGCAGCTTAGATGCTTTCGTCCACGAGCAGTACTTC. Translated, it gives CASSLDAFVHEQYF.

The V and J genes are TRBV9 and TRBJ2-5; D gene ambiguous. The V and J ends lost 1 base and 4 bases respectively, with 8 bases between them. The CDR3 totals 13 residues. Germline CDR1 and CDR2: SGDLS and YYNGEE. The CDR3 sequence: CASSVTVGETQYF. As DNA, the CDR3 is TGTGCCAGCAGCGTAACCGTTGGAGAGACCCAGTACTTC.

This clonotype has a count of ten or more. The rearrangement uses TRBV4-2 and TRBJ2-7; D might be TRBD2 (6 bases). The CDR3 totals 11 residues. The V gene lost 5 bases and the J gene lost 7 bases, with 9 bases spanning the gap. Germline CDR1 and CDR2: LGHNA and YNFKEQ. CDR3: CASSSAGEQYF. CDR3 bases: TGTGCCAGCAGCTCGGCGGGGGAGCAGTACTTC.

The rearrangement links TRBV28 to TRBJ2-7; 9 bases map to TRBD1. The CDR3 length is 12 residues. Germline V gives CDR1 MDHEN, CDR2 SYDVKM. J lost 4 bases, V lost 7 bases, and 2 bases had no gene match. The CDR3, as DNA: TGTGCCAGCAACAGGGGGCCTTACGAGCAGTACTTC. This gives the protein CASNRGPYEQYF.

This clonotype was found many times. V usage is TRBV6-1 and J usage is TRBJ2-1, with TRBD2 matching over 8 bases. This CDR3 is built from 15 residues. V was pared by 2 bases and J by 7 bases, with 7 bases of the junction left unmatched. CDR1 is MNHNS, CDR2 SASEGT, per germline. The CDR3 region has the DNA TGTGCCAGCAGTGAACGGAGCGGGGGTATAAATGAGCAGTTCTTC. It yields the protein CASSERSGGINEQFF.

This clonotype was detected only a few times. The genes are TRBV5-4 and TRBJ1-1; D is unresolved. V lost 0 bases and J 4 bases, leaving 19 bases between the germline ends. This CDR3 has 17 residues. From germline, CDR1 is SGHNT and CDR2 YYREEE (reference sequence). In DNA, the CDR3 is TGTGCCAGCAGCTTGGATGCAGGCGCGAGTATGGGCACTGAAGCTTTCTTT. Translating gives CASSLDAGASMGTEAFF. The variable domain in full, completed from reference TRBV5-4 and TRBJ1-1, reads ETGVTQSPTHLIKTRGQQVTLRCSSQSGHNTVSWYQQALGQGPQFIFQYYREEENGRGNFPPRFSGLQFPNYSSELNVNALELDDSALYLCASSLDAGASMGTEAFFGQGTRLTVV.

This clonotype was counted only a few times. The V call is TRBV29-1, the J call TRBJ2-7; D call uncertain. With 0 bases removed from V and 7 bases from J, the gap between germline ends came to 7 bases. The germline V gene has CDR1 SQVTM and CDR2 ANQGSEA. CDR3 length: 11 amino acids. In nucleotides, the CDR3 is TGCAGCGTTGAAGATACGGCAGAGCAGTACTTC. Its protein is CSVEDTAEQYF.

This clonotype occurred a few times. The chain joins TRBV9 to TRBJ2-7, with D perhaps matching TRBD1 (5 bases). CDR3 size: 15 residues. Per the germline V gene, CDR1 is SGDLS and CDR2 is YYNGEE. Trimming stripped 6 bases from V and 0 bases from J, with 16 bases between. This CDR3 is CASNLGAHPSYEQYF. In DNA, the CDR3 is TGTGCCAGCAACCTTGGGGCCCACCCCTCCTACGAGCAGTACTTC.

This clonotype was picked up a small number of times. CDR3 residues: CASSVSGRQETQYF. DNA of the CDR3: TGTGCCAGCAGCGTATCCGGCAGACAAGAGACCCAGTACTTC. V gene TRBV9 combines with J gene TRBJ2-5; D not certain. Per germline, CDR1 SGDLS and CDR2 YYNGEE. The CDR3 length is 14 residues. V was shortened by 1 base and J by 2 bases, with 9 bases between the two germline ends.

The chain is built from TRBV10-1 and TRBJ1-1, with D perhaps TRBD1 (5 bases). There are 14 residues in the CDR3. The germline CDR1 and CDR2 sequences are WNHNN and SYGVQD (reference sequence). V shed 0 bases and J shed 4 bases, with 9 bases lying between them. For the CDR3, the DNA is TGCGCCAGCAGTGAGTCGAAGGGGTTCACTGAAGCTTTCTTT. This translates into CASSESKGFTEAFF.

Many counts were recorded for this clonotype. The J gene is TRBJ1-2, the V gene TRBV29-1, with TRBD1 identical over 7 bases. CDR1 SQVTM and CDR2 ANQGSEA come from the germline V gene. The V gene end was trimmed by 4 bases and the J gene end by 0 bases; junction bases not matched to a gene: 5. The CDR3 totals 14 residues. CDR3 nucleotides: TGCAGCGTTGTGGCGACAGGGTCTAACTATGGCTACACCTTC. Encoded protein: CSVVATGSNYGYTF.

CDR3 residues: CASSYSRGSGNQPQHF. The CDR3 nucleotides read TGTGCCAGCAGTTACTCGAGGGGGAGTGGCAATCAGCCCCAGCATTTT. The rearrangement joins TRBV6-6 to TRBJ1-5; possibly TRBD1 for D (6 bases). Germline loops: CDR1 MNHNY, CDR2 SVGAGI (reference sequence). V was pared by 0 bases and J by 2 bases, with 11 bases between. There are 16 residues in the CDR3.